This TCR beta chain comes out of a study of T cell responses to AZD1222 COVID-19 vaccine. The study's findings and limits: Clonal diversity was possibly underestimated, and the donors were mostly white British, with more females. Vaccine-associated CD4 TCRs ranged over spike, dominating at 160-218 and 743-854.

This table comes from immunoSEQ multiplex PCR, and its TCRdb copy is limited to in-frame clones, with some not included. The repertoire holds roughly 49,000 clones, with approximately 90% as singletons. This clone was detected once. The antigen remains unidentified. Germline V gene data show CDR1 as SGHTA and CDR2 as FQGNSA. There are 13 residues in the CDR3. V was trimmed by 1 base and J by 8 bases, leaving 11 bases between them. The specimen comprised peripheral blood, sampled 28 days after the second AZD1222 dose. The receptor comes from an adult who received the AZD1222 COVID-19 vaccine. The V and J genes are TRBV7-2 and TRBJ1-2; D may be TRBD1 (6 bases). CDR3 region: CASSLGQGYGYTF. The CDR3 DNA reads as TGTGCCAGCAGCTTAGGGCAGGGGTACGGCTACACCTTC.